This is a list of T cell receptor beta chains from one sample in a study of T cells after yellow fever vaccination. TCRdb independently ran MiXCR on the 5' RACE reads; one entry per CDR3 protein. Found here are under 600,000 distinct CDR3 sequences, less than 15% of them singletons; the top ten hold more than 13%. The sample consisted of PBMCs, taken on the day of the yellow fever booster vaccination. All receptors derive from a man in his thirties or forties who received the YFV17D yellow fever vaccine. Both conserved end residues are trimmed from each CDR3.

j_gene: TRBJ1-1
v_gene: TRBV10-3
CDR3aa: AISDSQGIDTEAF

j_gene: TRBJ2-7
v_gene: TRBV20-1
CDR3aa: SARDSKGGYEQY

j_gene: TRBJ2-2
v_gene: TRBV4-3
CDR3aa: ASSQGLTNTGELF

j_gene: TRBJ1-2
v_gene: TRBV28
CDR3aa: ASSPGQIYGYT

j_gene: TRBJ2-7
v_gene: TRBV20-1
CDR3aa: SATRPSLRSSYEQY

j_gene: TRBJ2-1
v_gene: TRBV7-6
CDR3aa: ASSLVNSGGEQF

j_gene: TRBJ2-4
v_gene: TRBV10-2
CDR3aa: ASGGERDGIQY

j_gene: TRBJ2-7
v_gene: TRBV12-3/TRBV12-4
CDR3aa: ASSRLLEQY

j_gene: TRBJ2-5
v_gene: TRBV7-8
CDR3aa: ASSLAGTGDWETQY

j_gene: TRBJ1-1
v_gene: TRBV7-2
CDR3aa: ASSLARTRRGTEAF

j_gene: TRBJ1-3
v_gene: TRBV20-1
CDR3aa: SVPDSNRNTIY

j_gene: TRBJ1-1
v_gene: TRBV21-1
CDR3aa: ARSTTF

j_gene: TRBJ1-2
v_gene: TRBV7-2
CDR3aa: ASSPRQGRGGYT

j_gene: TRBJ2-2
v_gene: TRBV12-3/TRBV12-4
CDR3aa: ASSTQPGTGELF

j_gene: TRBJ1-1
v_gene: TRBV12-3/TRBV12-4
CDR3aa: ASSPTGMNTEAF

j_gene: TRBJ1-1
v_gene: TRBV6-5
CDR3aa: ASSYSGTGEGTEAF

j_gene: TRBJ2-3
v_gene: TRBV30
CDR3aa: AWSVRWGGTDTQY

j_gene: TRBJ2-7
v_gene: TRBV20-1
CDR3aa: SAGTGGVDYEQY

j_gene: TRBJ2-7
v_gene: TRBV7-9
CDR3aa: ASSRIGTVSYEQY

j_gene: TRBJ1-1
v_gene: TRBV6-5
CDR3aa: ASSYSNPENTEAF

j_gene: TRBJ2-5
v_gene: TRBV6-5
CDR3aa: ASSYLAGTKTQY

j_gene: TRBJ2-3
v_gene: TRBV7-2
CDR3aa: ASSWYPSGTSTDTQY

j_gene: TRBJ2-1
v_gene: TRBV9
CDR3aa: ASSATEERFREQF

j_gene: TRBJ2-3
v_gene: TRBV18
CDR3aa: ASSPMGADTQY

j_gene: TRBJ1-3
v_gene: TRBV29-1
CDR3aa: SVQGTNSGNTIY

j_gene: TRBJ1-4
v_gene: TRBV5-1
CDR3aa: ASSLDRSYEKLF

j_gene: TRBJ2-7
v_gene: TRBV14
CDR3aa: ASSYRIRLAGGIVEQY

j_gene: TRBJ2-7
v_gene: TRBV20-1
CDR3aa: SAGTGFTYEQY

j_gene: TRBJ1-3
v_gene: TRBV15
CDR3aa: ATSRGQVNSGNTIY

j_gene: TRBJ2-3
v_gene: TRBV7-2
CDR3aa: ASSPLGLPREAQY

j_gene: TRBJ2-5
v_gene: TRBV3-1
CDR3aa: ASSPRSAGTQY

j_gene: TRBJ2-7
v_gene: TRBV7-9
CDR3aa: ASSLGTIGEQY

j_gene: TRBJ2-2
v_gene: TRBV4-3
CDR3aa: ASSQPPSGSTTGELF

j_gene: TRBJ1-6
v_gene: TRBV20-1
CDR3aa: SAMFPDGGASPLH

j_gene: TRBJ1-6
v_gene: TRBV5-1
CDR3aa: ASSLVPGAQPGGSYNSPLH

j_gene: TRBJ2-1
v_gene: TRBV7-2
CDR3aa: ASSPASGNEQF

j_gene: TRBJ2-3
v_gene: TRBV5-4
CDR3aa: ASSLDGPNADTQY

j_gene: TRBJ2-5
v_gene: TRBV12-3/TRBV12-4
CDR3aa: ASSPFSGAVGETQY

j_gene: TRBJ1-5
v_gene: TRBV5-7
CDR3aa: ASSWWTVNQPQH

j_gene: TRBJ2-3
v_gene: TRBV28
CDR3aa: ASSPTGVRSDTQY

j_gene: TRBJ2-1
v_gene: TRBV7-9
CDR3aa: ASSPWTSYNEQF

j_gene: TRBJ2-7
v_gene: TRBV27
CDR3aa: ASSPTSATSYEQY

j_gene: TRBJ2-1
v_gene: TRBV7-4
CDR3aa: ASSQGTVGGNEQF

j_gene: TRBJ1-5
v_gene: TRBV20-1
CDR3aa: SATGRDQPQH

j_gene: TRBJ2-3
v_gene: TRBV9
CDR3aa: ASSVARGRDTDTQY

j_gene: TRBJ2-1
v_gene: TRBV9
CDR3aa: ASSSYGLAGEDEQF

j_gene: TRBJ2-1
v_gene: TRBV20-1
CDR3aa: SALLAGGYNEQF

j_gene: TRBJ2-6
v_gene: TRBV12-3/TRBV12-4
CDR3aa: ASSRAGTELSGANVLT

j_gene: TRBJ2-5
v_gene: TRBV11-2
CDR3aa: ASSPELAGGPKTQY

j_gene: TRBJ2-5
v_gene: TRBV6-5
CDR3aa: ASSYSGTGGAETQY

j_gene: TRBJ2-1
v_gene: TRBV10-3
CDR3aa: AIILQPRQNNEQF